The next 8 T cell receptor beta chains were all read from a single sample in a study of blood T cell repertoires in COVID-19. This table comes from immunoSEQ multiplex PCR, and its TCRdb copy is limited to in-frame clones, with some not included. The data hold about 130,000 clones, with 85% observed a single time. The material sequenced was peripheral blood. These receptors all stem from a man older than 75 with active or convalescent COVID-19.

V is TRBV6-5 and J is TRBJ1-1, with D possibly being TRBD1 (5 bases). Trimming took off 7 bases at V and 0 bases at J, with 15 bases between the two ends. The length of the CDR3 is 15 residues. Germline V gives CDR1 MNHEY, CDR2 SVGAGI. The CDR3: CASTRDLFLNTEAFF. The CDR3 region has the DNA TGTGCCAGCACCAGGGATCTTTTTTTGAACACTGAAGCTTTCTTT.

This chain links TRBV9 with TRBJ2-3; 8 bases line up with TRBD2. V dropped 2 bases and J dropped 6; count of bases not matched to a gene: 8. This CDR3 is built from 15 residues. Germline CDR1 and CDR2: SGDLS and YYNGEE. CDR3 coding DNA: TGTGCCAGCAGCGTCGGGGGGGCTGCTCCTGATACGCAGTATTTT. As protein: CASSVGGAAPDTQYF.

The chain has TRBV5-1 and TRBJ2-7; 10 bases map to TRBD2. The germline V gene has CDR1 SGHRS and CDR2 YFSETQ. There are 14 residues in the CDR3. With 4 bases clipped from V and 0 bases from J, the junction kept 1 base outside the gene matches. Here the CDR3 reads CASSTSGNSYEQYF. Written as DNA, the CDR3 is TGCGCCAGCAGCACTAGCGGGAACTCCTACGAGCAGTACTTC. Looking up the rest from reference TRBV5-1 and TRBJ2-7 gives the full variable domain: KAGVTQTPRYLIKTRGQQVTLSCSPISGHRSVSWYQQTPGQGLQFLFEYFSETQRNKGNFPGRFSGRQFSNSRSEMNVSTLELGDSALYLCASSTSGNSYEQYFGPGTRLTVT.

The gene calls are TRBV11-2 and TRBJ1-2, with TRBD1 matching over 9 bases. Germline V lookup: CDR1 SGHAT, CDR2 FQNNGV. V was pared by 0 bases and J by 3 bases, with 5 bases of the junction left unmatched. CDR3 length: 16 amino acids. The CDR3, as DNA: TGTGCCAGCAGCTTAGATCCTTGGACAGGGGACTATGGCTACACCTTC. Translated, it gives CASSLDPWTGDYGYTF.

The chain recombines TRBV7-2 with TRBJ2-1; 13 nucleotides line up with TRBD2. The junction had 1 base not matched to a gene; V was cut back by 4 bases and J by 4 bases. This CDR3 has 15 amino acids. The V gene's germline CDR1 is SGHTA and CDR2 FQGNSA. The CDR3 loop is CASSWTSGGYNEQFF. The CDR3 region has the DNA TGTGCCAGCAGCTGGACTAGCGGGGGTTACAATGAGCAGTTCTTC.

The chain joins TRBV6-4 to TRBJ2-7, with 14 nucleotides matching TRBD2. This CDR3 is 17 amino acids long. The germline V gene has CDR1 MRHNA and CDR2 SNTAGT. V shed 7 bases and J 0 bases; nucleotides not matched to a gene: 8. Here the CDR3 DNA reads TGTGCCAGCACCGACCCGGGGACTAGCGGGAGCTCCTACGAGCAGTACTTC. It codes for CASTDPGTSGSSYEQYF.

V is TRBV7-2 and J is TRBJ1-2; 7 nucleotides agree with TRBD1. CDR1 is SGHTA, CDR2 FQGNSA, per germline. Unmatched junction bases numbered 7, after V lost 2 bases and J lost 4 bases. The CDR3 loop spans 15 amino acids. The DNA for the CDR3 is TGTGCCAGCAGCTTATCCCCGGGACAGTCCTATGGCTACACCTTC. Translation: CASSLSPGQSYGYTF.

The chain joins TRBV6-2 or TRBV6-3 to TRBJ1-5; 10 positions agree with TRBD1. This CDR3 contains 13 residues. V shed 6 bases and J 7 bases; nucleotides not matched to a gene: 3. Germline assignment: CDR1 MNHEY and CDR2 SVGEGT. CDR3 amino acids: CASSGQGGQPQHF. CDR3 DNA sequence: TGTGCCAGCAGCGGACAGGGGGGACAGCCCCAGCATTTT.